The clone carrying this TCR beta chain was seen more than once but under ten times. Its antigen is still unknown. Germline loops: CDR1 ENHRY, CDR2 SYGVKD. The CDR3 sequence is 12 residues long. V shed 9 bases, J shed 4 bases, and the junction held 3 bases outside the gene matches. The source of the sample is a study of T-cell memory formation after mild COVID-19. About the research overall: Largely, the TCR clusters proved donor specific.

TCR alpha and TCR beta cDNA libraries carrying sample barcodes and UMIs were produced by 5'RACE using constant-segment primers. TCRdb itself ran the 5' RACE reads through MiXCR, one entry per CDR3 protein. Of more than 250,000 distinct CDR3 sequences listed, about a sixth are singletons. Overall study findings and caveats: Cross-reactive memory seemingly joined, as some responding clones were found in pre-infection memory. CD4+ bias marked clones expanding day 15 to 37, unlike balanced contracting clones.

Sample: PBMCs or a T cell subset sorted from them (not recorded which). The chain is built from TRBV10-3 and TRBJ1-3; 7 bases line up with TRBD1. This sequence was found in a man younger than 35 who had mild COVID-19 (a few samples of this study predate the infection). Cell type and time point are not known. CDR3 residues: CAIGTEGNTIYF. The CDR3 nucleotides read TGTGCCATAGGGACAGAGGGAAACACCATATATTTT.